This T cell receptor (beta chain) was sequenced for a study of T cell responses to AZD1222 COVID-19 vaccine. General observations from the study: A mostly white British donor set with more females was recruited, and clonal diversity was possibly underestimated. Reportedly, nearly half the spike-specific TCRs target unmutated variant regions.

This clone was counted between two and nine times. The antigen is undetermined. Sequencing was performed with immunoSEQ multiplex PCR; in TCRdb, only in-frame clones are kept and a portion is missing. This sample has around 120,000 clones, with 70% to 85% found just once. In germline, CDR1 is SGHVS, CDR2 FQNEAQ. V trimming: 1 base; J trimming: 4 bases; junction bases outside the gene matches: 14. The CDR3 totals 20 residues. The sequence derives from an adult in good health. Material: peripheral blood, obtained on day 0 of AZD1222 vaccination. The rearrangement joins TRBV7-8 to TRBJ2-3; 13 bases map to TRBD2. The chain's CDR3 is CASSLGLTSGGATRPDTQYF. CDR3 sequence (DNA): TGTGCCAGCAGCTTAGGGCTAACTAGCGGGGGGGCGACGCGTCCAGATACGCAGTATTTT.